The entry below describes one T cell receptor (beta chain). Its antigen remains unidentified. This specimen comes from a study of tumor-infiltrating lymphocytes in primary liver carcinoma. Study-level points and caveats: Pairs of tumor regions overlapped more than tumor-adjacent and tumor-blood pairs did. When set against blood, tumors had a significantly higher top-250-clone fraction (p = 0.039).

TCR beta cDNA was made from 400 to 600 ng total RNA with a constant-region primer. Three nested multiplex PCR rounds, a slightly modified ARM-PCR, produced the libraries for TCR beta. Each CDR3 protein is one row after TCRdb ran MiXCR on the multiplex PCR reads. The data contain 80,000 to 100,000 distinct CDR3 sequences, 65% to 70% of them singletons. Co-extraction yielded RNA and DNA from about 20-30 mg of unsorted bulk tissue. Sequencing was performed on tumor-adjacent normal liver tissue. This clonotype originated in a middle-aged man with primary liver carcinoma and hepatitis B virus infection.

The CDR3 DNA sequence: TGTGCCAGCAGCCCCGAAGGGTGGCTAGAGGGGGGGCGGCAGTTCTTC. It is translated as CASSPEGWLEGGRQFF. The chain recombines TRBV11-2 with TRBJ2-1, with D maybe TRBD2 (7 bases). Germline assignment: CDR1 SGHAT and CDR2 FQNNGV. The CDR3 extends over 16 amino acids. V was cut by 5 bases and J by 12 bases, with 26 bases left in between. Based on the CDR3 plus reference TRBV11-2 and TRBJ2-1, the full variable domain is EAGVAQSPRYKIIEKRQSVAFWCNPISGHATLYWYQQILGQGPKLLIQFQNNGVVDDSQLPKDRFSAERLKGVDSTLKIQPAKLEDSAVYLCASSPEGWLEGGRQFFGPGTRLTVL.